This T cell receptor (beta chain) was identified in a study of T-cell reconstitution after alpha-beta-depleted transplantation in children. The V gene's germline CDR1 is SGHRS and CDR2 YFSETQ. CDR3 length: 13 residues. Trimming cost V 0 bases and J 7 bases, with 8 bases left between them. This clonotype has ten or more counts. Unique molecular identifiers were incorporated when the TCRbeta library was constructed. Using its own MiXCR run on the PCR reads, TCRdb lists one record per CDR3 protein. Here the sample spans 190,000 or so distinct CDR3 sequences, roughly 7.5% being singletons. The clonotype originates from a human donor who donated a stem cell graft to a child with Wiskott-Aldrich syndrome. Sample: PBMCs from the stem cell graft donor, taken from the stem cell graft. The V gene is TRBV5-1, the J gene TRBJ2-1; no clear D gene. CDR3 in DNA: TGCGCCAGCAGCTTGGGCTTACGGAATGAGCAGTTCTTC. Its protein is CASSLGLRNEQFF.